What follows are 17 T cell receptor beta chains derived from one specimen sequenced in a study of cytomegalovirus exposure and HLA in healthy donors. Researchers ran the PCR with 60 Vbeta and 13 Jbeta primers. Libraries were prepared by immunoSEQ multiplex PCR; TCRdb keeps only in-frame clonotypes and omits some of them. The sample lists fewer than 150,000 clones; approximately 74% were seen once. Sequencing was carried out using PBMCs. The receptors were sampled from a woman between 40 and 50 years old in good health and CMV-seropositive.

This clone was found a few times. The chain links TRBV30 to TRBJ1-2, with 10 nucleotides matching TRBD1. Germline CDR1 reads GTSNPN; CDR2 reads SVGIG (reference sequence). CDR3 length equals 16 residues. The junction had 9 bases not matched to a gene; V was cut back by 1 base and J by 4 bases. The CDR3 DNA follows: TGTGCCTGGAGTGGATCATGGACAGGGGGTGGCTATGGCTACACCTTC. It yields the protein CAWSGSWTGGGYGYTF.

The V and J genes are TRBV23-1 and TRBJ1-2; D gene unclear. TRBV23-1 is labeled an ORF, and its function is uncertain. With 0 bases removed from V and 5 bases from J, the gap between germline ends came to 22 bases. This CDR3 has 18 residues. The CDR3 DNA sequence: TGCGCCAGCAGTCAATCGGGAGGTTCGGAGTCCGGCGTTTATGGCTACACCTTC. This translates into CASSQSGGSESGVYGYTF.

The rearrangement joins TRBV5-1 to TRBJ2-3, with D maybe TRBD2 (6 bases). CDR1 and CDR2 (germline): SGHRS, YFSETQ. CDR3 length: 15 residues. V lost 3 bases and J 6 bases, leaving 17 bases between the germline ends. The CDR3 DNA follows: TGCGCCAGCAGCTCCGGTACTAGCCTCTTTGATACGCAGTATTTT. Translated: CASSSGTSLFDTQYF.

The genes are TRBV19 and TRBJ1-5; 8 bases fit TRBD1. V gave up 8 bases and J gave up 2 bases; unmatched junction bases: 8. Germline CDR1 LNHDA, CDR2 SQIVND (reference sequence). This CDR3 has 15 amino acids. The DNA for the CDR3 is TGTGCCAGTGCATCCGGGACAGGAGGCAATCAGCCCCAGCATTTT. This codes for CASASGTGGNQPQHF.

In DNA form, the CDR3 reads TGTGCCAGCAGTTTATCAATTCAGGGTTATGGCTACACCTTC. It encodes CASSLSIQGYGYTF. V gene TRBV27 combines with J gene TRBJ1-2; TRBD1 might be the D (5 bases). CDR3 size: 14 residues. Per germline, CDR1 MNHEY and CDR2 SMNVEV (reference sequence). The V end lost 0 bases, the J end lost 5 bases, and 10 bases lay between the germline ends.

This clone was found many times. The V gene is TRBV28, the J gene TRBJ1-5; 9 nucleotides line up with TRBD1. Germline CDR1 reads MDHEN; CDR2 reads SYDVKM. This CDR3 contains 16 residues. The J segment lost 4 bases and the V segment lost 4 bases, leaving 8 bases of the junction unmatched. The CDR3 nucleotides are TGTGCCAGCAGTTCCCTCCGGGACAGGGTAAATCAGCCCCAGCATTTT. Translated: CASSSLRDRVNQPQHF. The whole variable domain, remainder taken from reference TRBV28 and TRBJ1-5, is DVKVTQSSRYLVKRTGEKVFLECVQDMDHENMFWYRQDPGLGLRLIYFSYDVKMKEKGDIPEGYSVSREKKERFSLILESASTNQTSMYLCASSSLRDRVNQPQHFGDGTRLSIL.

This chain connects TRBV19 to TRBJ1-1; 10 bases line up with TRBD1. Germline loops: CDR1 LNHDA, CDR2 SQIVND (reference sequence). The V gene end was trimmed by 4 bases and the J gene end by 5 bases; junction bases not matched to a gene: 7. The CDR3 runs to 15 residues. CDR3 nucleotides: TGTGCCAGTAGTACAAGGGGACAGGGGAATACTGAAGCTTTCTTT. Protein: CASSTRGQGNTEAFF.

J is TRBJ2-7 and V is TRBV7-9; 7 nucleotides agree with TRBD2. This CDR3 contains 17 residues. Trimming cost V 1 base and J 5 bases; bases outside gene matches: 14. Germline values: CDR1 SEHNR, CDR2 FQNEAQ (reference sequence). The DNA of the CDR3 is TGTGCCAGCAGCTTAGAGAGGTTTGTGACTAGCAGCAACGAGCAGTACTTC. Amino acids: CASSLERFVTSSNEQYF.

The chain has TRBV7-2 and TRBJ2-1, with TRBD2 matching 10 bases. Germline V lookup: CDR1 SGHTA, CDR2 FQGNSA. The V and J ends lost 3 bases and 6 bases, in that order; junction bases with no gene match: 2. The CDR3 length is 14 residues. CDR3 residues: CASSFSGGFNEQFF. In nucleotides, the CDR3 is TGTGCCAGCAGCTTTAGCGGGGGGTTCAATGAGCAGTTCTTC.

In DNA, the CDR3 is TGTGCCAGCAAAATGGACAGCTCTGGAAACACCATATATTTT. It yields the protein CASKMDSSGNTIYF. This rearrangement joins TRBV2 to TRBJ1-3; D is possibly TRBD1 (6 bases). From germline, CDR1 is SNHLY and CDR2 FYNNEI. The V end was cut by 7 bases, the J end by 0 bases, with 10 bases between. This CDR3 region has 14 residues.

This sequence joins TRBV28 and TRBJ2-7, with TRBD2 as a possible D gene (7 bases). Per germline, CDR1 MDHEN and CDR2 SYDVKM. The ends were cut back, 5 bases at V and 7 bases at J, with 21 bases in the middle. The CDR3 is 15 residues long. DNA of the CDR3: TGTGCCAGCAGTCCACGACTAGAGGGGGGGTCAGAGCAGTACTTC. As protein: CASSPRLEGGSEQYF.

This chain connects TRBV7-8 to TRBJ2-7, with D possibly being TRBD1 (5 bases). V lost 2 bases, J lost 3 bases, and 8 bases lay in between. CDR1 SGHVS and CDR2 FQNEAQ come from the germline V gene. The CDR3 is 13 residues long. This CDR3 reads CASSLTGYYEQYF. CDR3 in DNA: TGTGCCAGCAGCTTAACAGGCTACTACGAGCAGTACTTC.

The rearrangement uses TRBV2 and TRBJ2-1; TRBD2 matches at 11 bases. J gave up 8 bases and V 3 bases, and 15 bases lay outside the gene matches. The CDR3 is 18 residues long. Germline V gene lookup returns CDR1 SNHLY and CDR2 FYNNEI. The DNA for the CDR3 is TGTGCCAGCAGTGACGGGGTAGCGGGGGGGCGGGGGCTTCATGAGCAGTTCTTC. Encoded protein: CASSDGVAGGRGLHEQFF. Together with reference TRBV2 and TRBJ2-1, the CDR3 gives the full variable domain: EPEVTQTPSHQVTQMGQEVILRCVPISNHLYFYWYRQILGQKVEFLVSFYNNEISEKSEIFDDQFSVERPDGSNFTLKIRSTKLEDSAMYFCASSDGVAGGRGLHEQFFGPGTRLTVL.

In DNA, the CDR3 is TGTGCCTGGACCTGGGGGGGCGCAGAGGAGGGGCAGTTCTTC. This sequence encodes CAWTWGGAEEGQFF. The chain carries TRBV30 and TRBJ2-1, with a tentative D call TRBD2 (7 bases). The germline gives CDR1 GTSNPN, CDR2 SVGIG (reference sequence). CDR3 length: 14 amino acids. V was cut by 4 bases and J by 12 bases, with 22 bases left in between. Using reference TRBV30 and TRBJ2-1 for the parts outside the CDR3, the full variable domain is SQTIHQWPATLVQPVGSPLSLECTVEGTSNPNLYWYRQAAGRGLQLLFYSVGIGQISSEVPQNLSASRPQDRQFILSSKKLLLSDSGFYLCAWTWGGAEEGQFFGPGTRLTVL.

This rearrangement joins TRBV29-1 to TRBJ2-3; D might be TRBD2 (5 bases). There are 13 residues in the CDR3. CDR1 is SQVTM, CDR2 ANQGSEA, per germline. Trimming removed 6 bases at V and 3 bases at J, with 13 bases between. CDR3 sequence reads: CSVEELSTDTQYF. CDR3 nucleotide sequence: TGCAGCGTGGAGGAGCTCTCAACAGATACGCAGTATTTT.

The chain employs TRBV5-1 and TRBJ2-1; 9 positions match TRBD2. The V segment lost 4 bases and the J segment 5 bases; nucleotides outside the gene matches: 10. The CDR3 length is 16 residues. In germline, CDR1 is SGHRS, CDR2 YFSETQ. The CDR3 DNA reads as TGCGCCAGCAGCCGTATAGCGGGAGAAGGGAACAATGAGCAGTTCTTC. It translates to CASSRIAGEGNNEQFF.

The CDR3 DNA reads TGCGCCAGCAGCCAAGATGGCGGGAGAGCTCATGAGCAGTTCTTC. Amino acid sequence: CASSQDGGRAHEQFF. The V and J genes are TRBV4-1 and TRBJ2-1, with TRBD2 identical over 7 bases. The CDR3 extends over 15 amino acids. J was trimmed by 8 bases and V by 0 bases; bases with no gene match: 7. Germline V gene data show CDR1 as MGHRA and CDR2 as YSYEKL.